Below, 21 T cell receptor beta chains from the same sample are listed, as sequenced in a study of blood T cell repertoires in COVID-19. The data were produced by immunoSEQ multiplex PCR, yet TCRdb's version contains in-frame clones alone and is incomplete. The sample yields some 220,000 clones, over 75% seen once. Material: peripheral blood. All receptors come from a human donor in a cohort sampled during active COVID-19.

The chain carries TRBV3-1 (or the pseudogene TRBV3-2) and TRBJ2-3, with 8 bases lining up with TRBD1. The V gene end was trimmed by 6 bases and the J gene end by 1 base; junction bases not matched to a gene: 6. The CDR3 extends over 15 amino acids. In germline, CDR1 is LGHDT, CDR2 YNNKEL (reference sequence). The CDR3 is CASRSDRDGTDTQYF. DNA of the CDR3: TGTGCCAGCAGATCGGACAGGGACGGCACAGATACGCAGTATTTT.

This chain uses TRBV28 with TRBJ1-5, with 11 bases that match TRBD1. Germline V CDR1 and CDR2: MDHEN, SYDVKM. The CDR3 is 15 amino acids. The V gene end was trimmed by 6 bases and the J gene end by 3 bases; junction bases not matched to a gene: 4. CDR3 bases: TGTGCCAGCAGATCGGGACAGGGGGACAATCAGCCCCAGCATTTT. Protein sequence: CASRSGQGDNQPQHF.

The chain recombines TRBV3-1 (or the pseudogene TRBV3-2) with TRBJ2-5; 10 bases are shared with TRBD1. The J segment lost 7 bases and the V segment lost 6 bases, leaving 5 bases of the junction unmatched. Germline CDR1 LGHDT, CDR2 YNNKEL (reference sequence). The CDR3 consists of 13 residues. DNA for the CDR3: TGTGCCAGCAGTTCCGGGACAGGGGTGACCCAGTACTTC. Translating gives CASSSGTGVTQYF.

V is TRBV27 and J is TRBJ1-1; TRBD1 matches 9 bases. V lost 6 bases, J lost 4 bases, and 6 bases stayed unmatched. CDR1 and CDR2 (germline): MNHEY, SMNVEV (reference sequence). The CDR3 totals 14 residues. This chain's CDR3 is CASRQGAGGTEAFF. The CDR3 nucleotides read TGTGCCAGCAGACAGGGGGCTGGTGGCACTGAAGCTTTCTTT.

The chain couples TRBV7-2 to TRBJ1-1; the D gene is possibly TRBD1 (6 bases). Trimming took 5 bases from V and 1 from J, leaving 11 bases between them. The CDR3 has 14 amino acids. The V gene's germline CDR1 is SGHTA and CDR2 FQGNSA. The CDR3 loop reads CASSPQGRNTEAFF. In DNA, the CDR3 is TGTGCCAGCAGCCCACAGGGCCGGAACACTGAAGCTTTCTTT.

V is TRBV28 and J is TRBJ1-1, with TRBD1 identical over 8 bases. The germline gives CDR1 MDHEN, CDR2 SYDVKM. V lost 3 bases, J lost 5 bases, and 8 bases stayed unmatched. The CDR3 is made up of 15 amino acids. CDR3 bases: TGTGCCAGCAGTTTTCCCAGGGGGCTGGTGACTGAAGCTTTCTTT. It translates to CASSFPRGLVTEAFF.

CDR3 in DNA: TGTGCCTGGGGACCAGGGGGCACTGAAGCTTTCTTT. This codes for CAWGPGGTEAFF. This chain joins TRBV30 and TRBJ1-1; the match to TRBD1 covers 7 bases. The junction had 4 bases not matched to a gene; V was cut back by 5 bases and J by 4 bases. CDR1 is GTSNPN, CDR2 SVGIG, per germline (reference sequence). This CDR3 spans 12 amino acids.

This rearrangement joins TRBV27 to TRBJ2-7; a weak D match, TRBD1 (5 bases). This CDR3 spans 13 amino acids. CDR1 is MNHEY and CDR2 is SMNVEV in the germline V gene (reference sequence). The ends were cut back, 3 bases at V and 7 bases at J, with 13 bases in the middle. CDR3: CASSFGQGREQYF. CDR3 nucleotide sequence: TGTGCCAGCAGTTTTGGGCAGGGTCGTGAGCAGTACTTC.

The V gene is TRBV5-1, the J gene TRBJ2-1; 8 positions agree with TRBD1. This CDR3 is built from 15 residues. Trimming cost V 5 bases and J 2 bases; bases outside gene matches: 6. Germline V CDR1 and CDR2: SGHRS, YFSETQ. This CDR3 is CASRPGTGPYNEQFF. The CDR3 bases are TGCGCCAGCAGACCCGGGACAGGCCCCTACAATGAGCAGTTCTTC.

This clone was seen just once. This rearrangement joins TRBV7-8 to TRBJ2-7, with 10 nucleotides matching TRBD2. V was clipped by 5 bases and J by 1 base; unmatched bases: 11. Germline V CDR1 and CDR2: SGHVS, FQNEAQ. The CDR3 has 17 residues. The CDR3 coding sequence is TGTGCCAGCAGCCGAGTAGCCTTGGGACTAGCGTCCTACGAGCAGTACTTC. Translation: CASSRVALGLASYEQYF.

This clone was recorded a few times. The chain joins TRBV12-3 or TRBV12-4 to TRBJ1-6; D is unresolved. Trimming removed 3 bases from V and 16 bases from J, with 10 bases in between. There are 11 residues in the CDR3. The CDR3 coding sequence is TGTGCCAGCAGTTTGATCGAGGTTCTCCACTTT. Amino acids: CASSLIEVLHF.

In its sample, this clone was seen once. The chain recombines TRBV19 with TRBJ2-1; TRBD2 agrees at 8 bases. Trimming cost V 7 bases and J 0 bases; bases outside gene matches: 2. CDR3 length equals 14 residues. Germline values: CDR1 LNHDA, CDR2 SQIVND (reference sequence). The CDR3 is CASKSGSSYNEQFF. In nucleotides, the CDR3 is TGTGCCAGTAAAAGCGGGAGCTCCTACAATGAGCAGTTCTTC.

J is TRBJ2-5 and V is TRBV2; 7 nucleotides align to TRBD1. The CDR3 has 13 residues. From germline, CDR1 is SNHLY and CDR2 FYNNEI. J lost 4 bases, V lost 5 bases, and 4 bases had no gene match. The DNA of the CDR3 is TGTGCCAGCAGTCCGACAGGGAGAGAGACCCAGTACTTC. This sequence encodes CASSPTGRETQYF.

This clone was observed a single time. The rearrangement joins TRBV20-1 to TRBJ2-3; tentatively, D is TRBD2 (5 bases). V was shortened by 3 bases and J by 1 base, with 11 bases between the two germline ends. This CDR3 contains 14 residues. CDR1 DFQATT and CDR2 SNEGSKA come from the germline V gene (reference sequence). The CDR3 region is CSASKGLRTDTQYF. DNA of the CDR3: TGCAGTGCTAGTAAAGGACTTCGCACAGATACGCAGTATTTT.

This chain links TRBV18 with TRBJ1-1; D remains unclear. V was clipped by 2 bases and J by 3 bases, with 16 bases between them. The germline CDR1 and CDR2 sequences are KGHSH and LQKENI. The CDR3 has 16 residues. The CDR3 reads CASSPEKTIRDTEAFF. CDR3 DNA: TGTGCCAGCTCACCAGAGAAAACGATCCGGGACACTGAAGCTTTCTTT.

The CDR3 spells CASSPSAGGPLYEQYF. DNA for the CDR3: TGTGCCAGCAGCCCTTCAGCGGGAGGGCCGTTGTACGAGCAGTACTTC. The chain uses TRBV7-2 and TRBJ2-7, with 10 bases identical to TRBD2. With V trimmed by 5 bases and J by 4 bases, 11 bases remained unmatched. Germline V gives CDR1 SGHTA, CDR2 FQGNSA. The CDR3 runs to 16 residues.

This clone was observed a single time. CDR3 region: CASSPGEGADTQYF. DNA for the CDR3: TGTGCCAGCAGCCCGGGGGAGGGTGCAGATACGCAGTATTTT. The gene calls are TRBV7-3 and TRBJ2-3, with 7 bases that match TRBD2. V shed 5 bases, J shed 4 bases, and the junction held 6 bases outside the gene matches. The germline V gene encodes CDR1 SGHTA and CDR2 FQGTGA. The CDR3 has 14 residues.

The chain uses TRBV28 and TRBJ2-7, with no clear D. Trimming stripped 6 bases from V and 6 bases from J, with 12 bases between. This CDR3 contains 12 residues. CDR1 is MDHEN and CDR2 is SYDVKM in the germline V gene. The DNA of the CDR3 is TGTGCCAGCAGCCCCATCTACTTCGAGCAGTACTTC. The encoded protein is CASSPIYFEQYF.

This clone appeared a few times. The gene calls are TRBV27 and TRBJ2-7; perhaps TRBD2 as D (5 bases). Germline lookup yields CDR1 MNHEY and CDR2 SMNVEV (reference sequence). Trimming removed 1 base from V and 5 bases from J, with 15 bases in between. This CDR3 comprises 15 residues. CDR3 in amino acids: CASSLFSTGNDEQYF. CDR3 nucleotide sequence: TGTGCCAGCAGTTTATTCTCGACGGGAAACGACGAGCAGTACTTC.

The chain couples TRBV6-5 to TRBJ2-1; TRBD2 matches 9 bases. CDR3 length equals 12 residues. In germline, CDR1 is MNHEY, CDR2 SVGAGI. J was trimmed by 10 bases and V by 4 bases; bases with no gene match: 2. The chain's CDR3 is CASSFGLAEQFF. As DNA, the CDR3 is TGTGCCAGCAGTTTCGGACTAGCGGAGCAGTTCTTC.

J is TRBJ1-6 and V is TRBV2; TRBD1 is a possible D gene (6 bases). CDR1 is SNHLY and CDR2 is FYNNEI in the germline V gene. V lost 5 bases, J lost 9 bases, and 14 bases lay in between. The CDR3 sequence is 14 residues long. CDR3 in amino acids: CASSYRQAGSPLHF. The CDR3 DNA sequence: TGTGCCAGCAGTTACAGACAGGCTGGTTCACCCCTCCACTTT.